The 25 T cell receptor beta chains listed next were all sequenced from one sample in a study of cytomegalovirus exposure and HLA in healthy donors. 13 Jbeta primers and 60 Vbeta primers were used for the PCR. The table came from immunoSEQ multiplex PCR; TCRdb's copy has only in-frame clones and leaves some out. The sample includes fewer than 150,000 clones, 75% to 90% seen only once; the top ten take 6% to 8%. Sequenced input: PBMCs. Every receptor here comes from a woman between 25 and 40 years old in good health and CMV-seropositive.

The CDR3 protein is CASIPTAGTVNQPQHF. CDR3 nucleotide sequence: TGTGCCAGCATTCCAACCGCCGGGACAGTCAATCAGCCCCAGCATTTT. The chain carries TRBV27 and TRBJ1-5; 7 bases line up with TRBD1. V was pared by 7 bases and J by 3 bases, with 12 bases of the junction left unmatched. The germline V gene has CDR1 MNHEY and CDR2 SMNVEV (reference sequence). The CDR3 runs 16 residues.

The CDR3 bases are TGTGCCGCGGGCCCCGGGTGGGGCGAGCAGTACTTC. Translated: CAAGPGWGEQYF. The chain links TRBV6-5 to TRBJ2-7; weak D call: TRBD2 (5 bases). V was shortened by 11 bases and J by 6 bases, with 17 bases between the two germline ends. The CDR3 spans 12 residues. Germline V gene lookup returns CDR1 MNHEY and CDR2 SVGAGI.

The chain joins TRBV7-8 to TRBJ1-4, with 7 bases fitting TRBD1. Losses at the gene ends were 1 base for V and 2 bases for J; bases not matched to a gene: 4. Germline V lookup: CDR1 SGHVS, CDR2 FQNEAQ. The CDR3 has 16 amino acids. The CDR3 bases are TGTGCCAGCAGCTTAGGGACGGGACAGACTAATGAAAAACTGTTTTTT. Protein: CASSLGTGQTNEKLFF.

This sequence joins TRBV29-1 and TRBJ2-1; 10 bases are a match to TRBD2. J lost 6 bases, V lost 2 bases, and 4 bases had no gene match. CDR1 is SQVTM and CDR2 is ANQGSEA in the germline V gene. The CDR3 extends over 14 amino acids. The CDR3 bases are TGCAGCGTTGAATATGTAGCGGGAGGCAATGAGCAGTTCTTC. It codes for CSVEYVAGGNEQFF.

A few counts support this clone. The V and J genes are TRBV5-1 and TRBJ1-1, with TRBD1 matching 7 bases. CDR3 size: 14 residues. V was pared by 4 bases and J by 5 bases, with 8 bases of the junction left unmatched. Germline CDR1 reads SGHRS; CDR2 reads YFSETQ. The CDR3 region is CASSIDREVTEAFF. DNA of the CDR3: TGCGCCAGCAGCATTGACAGGGAGGTAACTGAAGCTTTCTTT.

The chain joins TRBV7-3 to TRBJ2-7, with a tentative D call TRBD1 (5 bases). CDR1 and CDR2 from the germline V gene are SGHTA and FQGTGA. The CDR3 totals 14 residues. Trimming removed 5 bases at V and 1 base at J, with 12 bases between. DNA of the CDR3: TGTGCCAGCAGCCCCAGGGTTGGATCCTACGAGCAGTACTTC. As protein: CASSPRVGSYEQYF. The complete variable domain, with remaining parts taken from reference TRBV7-3 and TRBJ2-7, reads GAGVSQTPSNKVTEKGKYVELRCDPISGHTALYWYRQSLGQGPEFLIYFQGTGAADDSGLPNDRFFAVRPEGSVSTLKIQRTERGDSAVYLCASSPRVGSYEQYFGPGTRLTVT.

The chain combines TRBV10-1 with TRBJ2-7; 7 nucleotides align to TRBD1. CDR3 size: 15 residues. Germline assignment: CDR1 WNHNN and CDR2 SYGVQD (reference sequence). V was clipped by 2 bases and J by 4 bases; unmatched bases: 8. The CDR3 nucleotides read TGCGCCAGCAGTGAGAGTTCAGGGGGTAATTACGAGCAGTACTTC. It specifies CASSESSGGNYEQYF.

Only a few counts were recorded for this clone. This chain links TRBV7-3 with TRBJ2-2; TRBD2 aligns across 8 bases. The CDR3 has 14 residues. Per the germline V gene, CDR1 is SGHTA and CDR2 is FQGTGA. Trimming took 5 bases from V and 7 from J; bases not matched to a gene: 6. CDR3 sequence reads: CASSPTGGGGELFF. CDR3 nucleotide sequence: TGTGCCAGCAGCCCCACCGGGGGGGGCGGGGAGCTGTTTTTT.

This chain links TRBV5-1 with TRBJ1-1; 8 nucleotides align to TRBD1. Per the germline V gene, CDR1 is SGHRS and CDR2 is YFSETQ. The CDR3 has 16 residues. After removal of 0 bases from V and 0 bases from J, the junction contained 4 bases not matched to a gene. The DNA of the CDR3 is TGCGCCAGCAGCTTGGGACAGGGGCAAATGAACACTGAAGCTTTCTTT. Amino acids: CASSLGQGQMNTEAFF.

The rearrangement uses TRBV6-6 and TRBJ1-5, with 7 nucleotides matching TRBD1. This CDR3 is 15 amino acids long. V gave up 2 bases and J gave up 0 bases; unmatched junction bases: 1. Germline V gives CDR1 MNHNY, CDR2 SVGAGI (reference sequence). CDR3 nucleotide sequence: TGTGCCAGCAGTTACGGACAGGCTAGCAATCAGCCCCAGCATTTT. The encoded protein is CASSYGQASNQPQHF.

Concerning this clone itself: The sample has other DNA sequences that encode this CDR3 too. The chain combines TRBV6-6 with TRBJ2-7; TRBD1 agrees at 7 bases. V was clipped by 2 bases and J by 2 bases; unmatched bases: 3. The CDR3 has 14 residues. The germline V gene encodes CDR1 MNHNY and CDR2 SVGAGI (reference sequence). This chain's CDR3 is CASSYGQGAYEQYF. CDR3 bases: TGTGCCAGCAGTTACGGGCAGGGGGCCTACGAGCAGTACTTC.

The chain employs TRBV27 and TRBJ2-5, with 9 bases identical to TRBD2. The CDR3 runs 13 residues. Germline lookup yields CDR1 MNHEY and CDR2 SMNVEV (reference sequence). V lost 6 bases to trimming and J lost 5 bases; unmatched junction nucleotides: 4. The CDR3 loop is CASRRGGAETQYF. CDR3 nucleotides: TGTGCCAGCAGGCGGGGGGGCGCGGAGACCCAGTACTTC.

The chain carries TRBV7-6 and TRBJ2-3, with D unresolved. Trimming took off 1 base at V and 4 bases at J, with 6 bases between the two ends. The CDR3 extends over 13 amino acids. The germline CDR1 and CDR2 sequences are SGHVS and FNYEAQ. Here the CDR3 DNA reads TGTGCCAGCAGCTTAGGCGGAGCAGATACGCAGTATTTT. Residues: CASSLGGADTQYF.

V and J are TRBV18 and TRBJ2-3; D perhaps matches TRBD2 (6 bases). CDR3 length: 15 amino acids. V lost 5 bases, J lost 3 bases, and 15 bases lay in between. Germline V CDR1 and CDR2: KGHSH, LQKENI. Here the CDR3 DNA reads TGTGCCAGCTCATCCGGACTACCTTCTACAGATACGCAGTATTTT. Its translation is CASSSGLPSTDTQYF.

The chain is built from TRBV7-8 and TRBJ1-5; weak D call: TRBD1 (5 bases). The CDR3 spans 15 residues. Trimming took off 2 bases at V and 9 bases at J, with 17 bases between the two ends. Germline V gene lookup returns CDR1 SGHVS and CDR2 FQNEAQ. This CDR3 is CASSLQRGRDGPQHF. The CDR3, as DNA: TGTGCCAGCAGCTTACAGCGGGGAAGGGACGGGCCCCAGCATTTT.

The chain recombines TRBV10-3 with TRBJ1-2; TRBD1 agrees at 8 bases. Germline trimming cut 6 bases from V and 6 bases from J; bases unmatched to any gene: 3. This CDR3 spans 12 amino acids. Germline lookup yields CDR1 ENHRY and CDR2 SYGVKD. In nucleotides, the CDR3 is TGTGCCATCAGAGCAGGGGGCGATGGCTACACCTTC. Translated: CAIRAGGDGYTF.

V and J are TRBV5-1 and TRBJ2-3, with 8 positions matching TRBD1. The junction had 6 bases not matched to a gene; V was cut back by 1 base and J by 2 bases. There are 16 residues in the CDR3. Germline CDR1 and CDR2: SGHRS and YFSETQ. The CDR3 here is CASSLRTGSHTDTQYF. The CDR3 DNA follows: TGCGCCAGCAGCTTGCGGACAGGGAGCCACACAGATACGCAGTATTTT. Together with reference TRBV5-1 and TRBJ2-3, the CDR3 gives the full variable domain: KAGVTQTPRYLIKTRGQQVTLSCSPISGHRSVSWYQQTPGQGLQFLFEYFSETQRNKGNFPGRFSGRQFSNSRSEMNVSTLELGDSALYLCASSLRTGSHTDTQYFGPGTRLTVL.

J is TRBJ2-7 and V is TRBV7-9, with TRBD1 matching over 7 bases. The CDR3 sequence is 13 residues long. Trimming at V came to 5 bases and at J to 4 bases, leaving 5 bases not matched to a gene. Germline V gene lookup returns CDR1 SEHNR and CDR2 FQNEAQ (reference sequence). The CDR3: CASSLGQDYEQYF. CDR3 sequence (DNA): TGTGCCAGCAGCCTAGGACAGGATTACGAGCAGTACTTC.

This chain uses TRBV6-1 with TRBJ1-3; D possibly corresponds to TRBD1 (6 bases). V shed 4 bases and J shed 4 bases, with 11 bases lying between them. Germline V gene sequence: CDR1 MNHNS, CDR2 SASEGT. The length of the CDR3 is 14 residues. CDR3 in DNA: TGTGCCAGCAGTGCCACGGACAGCGGAAACACCATATATTTT. It translates to CASSATDSGNTIYF.

This chain connects TRBV4-2 to TRBJ1-2; 7 bases match TRBD1. V trimming: 4 bases; J trimming: 7 bases; junction bases outside the gene matches: 6. CDR1 is LGHNA, CDR2 YNFKEQ, per germline. The CDR3 has 13 residues. The CDR3 spells CASSLSGQPGYTF. CDR3 sequence (DNA): TGTGCCAGCAGCCTTTCGGGACAGCCTGGCTACACCTTC.

The chain carries TRBV2 and TRBJ1-2; D is unresolved. The V end lost 6 bases, the J end lost 8 bases, and 10 bases lay between the germline ends. The V gene's germline CDR1 is SNHLY and CDR2 FYNNEI. CDR3 length equals 11 residues. The CDR3 spells CASRRVLGYTF. CDR3 DNA sequence: TGTGCCAGCAGGAGGGTGTTGGGCTACACCTTC.

This clone was observed a few times. V gene TRBV7-9 combines with J gene TRBJ1-1, with D possibly TRBD1 on 5 matching bases. V was trimmed by 1 base and J by 8 bases, leaving 11 bases between them. Germline V gives CDR1 SEHNR, CDR2 FQNEAQ (reference sequence). The CDR3 is made up of 13 amino acids. CDR3 sequence (DNA): TGTGCCAGCAGCTTAGGGGGCCCGGAGGAAGCTTTCTTT. Amino acid sequence: CASSLGGPEEAFF.

In its sample, this clone was seen a few times. V is TRBV9 and J is TRBJ2-3, with D tentatively TRBD2 (7 bases). V lost 2 bases and J 4 bases, leaving 14 bases between the germline ends. Germline values: CDR1 SGDLS, CDR2 YYNGEE. The CDR3 is 15 amino acids. Written as DNA, the CDR3 is TGTGCCAGCAGCGTTAGTGGCGGGGGCCCAGATACGCAGTATTTT. It encodes CASSVSGGGPDTQYF.

V usage is TRBV6-1 and J usage is TRBJ2-7; D may be TRBD2 (7 bases). The CDR3 is 12 amino acids. Germline lookup yields CDR1 MNHNS and CDR2 SASEGT. Between the trimmed V and J ends, which lost 6 bases and 7 bases, there was a span of 13 bases. The CDR3 protein is CASRREGGEQYF. The DNA for the CDR3 is TGTGCCAGCAGGAGGGAGGGGGGGGAGCAGTACTTC.

This chain joins TRBV20-1 and TRBJ2-1; 8 nucleotides agree with TRBD2. The germline gives CDR1 DFQATT, CDR2 SNEGSKA (reference sequence). Trimming cost V 6 bases and J 5 bases; bases outside gene matches: 0. The CDR3 runs to 11 residues. CDR3 DNA: TGCAGTGCACTAGCGGACAATGAGCAGTTCTTC. Protein sequence: CSALADNEQFF.